Listed below are T cell receptor beta chains from one sample, sequenced in a study of T cells in Graves' hyperthyroidism and ophthalmopathy. Each CDR3 protein gets one entry after TCRdb re-called the multiplex PCR reads with MiXCR. The repertoire has roughly 800,000 distinct CDR3 sequences, 38% of them found once; the top ten carry about 9%. The sequenced sample was blood. The origin of the receptors is a man between 18 and 35 years old with Graves' hyperthyroidism. The CDR3 runs from the conserved cysteine through the conserved F or W. A D gene is named only where the DNA matches it firmly. Clone size appears in some rows only: once, few, many, or a class for an expanded clone.

len: 13; v_gene: TRBV29-1; d_gene: -; j_gene: TRBJ1-1; abundance: -; CDR3nt: TGCAGCGTTGATAAAGGGGGAGGCACTGAAGCTTTCTTT; CDR3aa: CSVDKGGGTEAFF
len: 14; v_gene: TRBV6-6; d_gene: -; j_gene: TRBJ2-7; abundance: -; CDR3nt: TGTGCCAGCAGTTACGCGGCAGACGCCTACGAGCAGTACTTC; CDR3aa: CASSYAADAYEQYF
len: 15; v_gene: TRBV7-8; d_gene: -; j_gene: TRBJ1-5; abundance: many; CDR3nt: TGTGCCAGCAGCACCCGGGACATGAGCAATCAGCCCCAGCATTTT; CDR3aa: CASSTRDMSNQPQHF
len: 17; v_gene: TRBV9; d_gene: -; j_gene: TRBJ1-1; abundance: -; CDR3nt: TGTGCCAGCAGCGTAGGCGGGACGGGGGGTGAAAACACTGAAGCTTTCTTT; CDR3aa: CASSVGGTGGENTEAFF
len: 16; v_gene: TRBV4-1; d_gene: TRBD2; j_gene: TRBJ2-7; abundance: few; CDR3nt: TGCGCCAGCAGCCAACGGCTAGCGGGTGCCGGCGACGAGCAGTACTTC; CDR3aa: CASSQRLAGAGDEQYF
len: 13; v_gene: TRBV11-2; d_gene: TRBD1; j_gene: TRBJ1-1; abundance: few; CDR3nt: TGTGCCAGCAGCGGGACAGGGCGGACTGAAGCTTTCTTT; CDR3aa: CASSGTGRTEAFF
len: 13; v_gene: TRBV15; d_gene: -; j_gene: TRBJ1-3; abundance: many; CDR3nt: TGTGCCACCAGCAGAGAGACTGGAAACACCATATATTTT; CDR3aa: CATSRETGNTIYF
len: 13; v_gene: TRBV6-5; d_gene: -; j_gene: TRBJ1-1; abundance: -; CDR3nt: TGTGCCAGCAGGGAATACAGGGTCACTGAAGCTTTCTTT; CDR3aa: CASREYRVTEAFF
len: 11; v_gene: TRBV2; d_gene: -; j_gene: TRBJ2-1; abundance: few; CDR3nt: TGTGCCAGCAGTGAAGCGGGACAGCAGTTCTTC; CDR3aa: CASSEAGQQFF
len: 14; v_gene: TRBV6-5; d_gene: -; j_gene: TRBJ1-1; abundance: -; CDR3nt: TGTGCCAGCAGTTACTCTGGAGGGACGACTGAAGCTTTCTTT; CDR3aa: CASSYSGGTTEAFF
len: 13; v_gene: TRBV4-2; d_gene: -; j_gene: TRBJ1-4; abundance: many; CDR3nt: TGTGCCAGCAGCCCTTCAGGCGTCCCGAAACTGTTTTTT; CDR3aa: CASSPSGVPKLFF
len: 14; v_gene: TRBV7-6; d_gene: -; j_gene: TRBJ2-2; abundance: few; CDR3nt: TGTGCCAGCAGCCCCCAGGGGAACACCGGGGAGCTGTTTTTT; CDR3aa: CASSPQGNTGELFF
len: 13; v_gene: TRBV4-2; d_gene: -; j_gene: TRBJ1-6; abundance: -; CDR3nt: TGTGCCAGCAGCTCCTCCAGGGTCGCACCCCTCCACTTT; CDR3aa: CASSSSRVAPLHF
len: 12; v_gene: TRBV29-1; d_gene: -; j_gene: TRBJ2-5; abundance: many; CDR3nt: TGCAGCGTTGTCGAGCTATCGGAGACCCAGTACTTC; CDR3aa: CSVVELSETQYF
len: 15; v_gene: TRBV20-1; d_gene: TRBD1; j_gene: TRBJ2-7; abundance: few; CDR3nt: TGCAGTGGAGTAGATCCGGGACAGGGCTTCTACGAGCAGTACTTC; CDR3aa: CSGVDPGQGFYEQYF
len: 15; v_gene: TRBV11-2; d_gene: -; j_gene: TRBJ2-7; abundance: once; CDR3nt: TGTGCCAGCAGCTTAGATATACCAGGGTCTTACGAGCAGTACTTC; CDR3aa: CASSLDIPGSYEQYF
len: 15; v_gene: TRBV7-6; d_gene: TRBD1; j_gene: TRBJ1-2; abundance: many; CDR3nt: TGTGCCAGCAGCGGGGACAGGGGTCTCCCTTATGGCTACACCTTC; CDR3aa: CASSGDRGLPYGYTF
len: 15; v_gene: TRBV4-1; d_gene: TRBD1; j_gene: TRBJ1-4; abundance: few; CDR3nt: TGCGCCAGCAGCCAAGAAACAGGGGATGGCGAAAAACTGTTTTTT; CDR3aa: CASSQETGDGEKLFF
len: 15; v_gene: TRBV9; d_gene: -; j_gene: TRBJ1-2; abundance: -; CDR3nt: TGTGCCAGCAGCCCCCTCACAGGCGGGAGCCATGGCTACACCTTC; CDR3aa: CASSPLTGGSHGYTF
len: 15; v_gene: TRBV7-8; d_gene: -; j_gene: TRBJ1-5; abundance: few; CDR3nt: TGTGCCAGCAGCCCTACCGTGCGCGGCAATCAGCCCCAGCATTTT; CDR3aa: CASSPTVRGNQPQHF
len: 14; v_gene: TRBV29-1; d_gene: TRBD2; j_gene: TRBJ2-5; abundance: many; CDR3nt: TGCAGCGGATGGACTAGCGGGATTGGAGAGACCCAGTACTTC; CDR3aa: CSGWTSGIGETQYF
len: 12; v_gene: TRBV29-1; d_gene: -; j_gene: TRBJ1-1; abundance: many; CDR3nt: TGCAGCGTAGTCCGGGGGGTAGCTGAAGCTTTCTTT; CDR3aa: CSVVRGVAEAFF
len: 8; v_gene: TRBV20-1; d_gene: -; j_gene: TRBJ1-1; abundance: many; CDR3nt: TGCAGTGCCCCTGAAGCTTTCTTT; CDR3aa: CSAPEAFF
len: 15; v_gene: TRBV7-9; d_gene: TRBD1; j_gene: TRBJ1-4; abundance: many; CDR3nt: TGTGCCAGCACCAAGTGGGGACAGGGATCTGAAAAACTGTTTTTT; CDR3aa: CASTKWGQGSEKLFF
len: 13; v_gene: TRBV20-1; d_gene: -; j_gene: TRBJ1-2; abundance: many; CDR3nt: TGCAGTGCGCACCTGGGGGCCGTCTATGGCTACACCTTC; CDR3aa: CSAHLGAVYGYTF
len: 16; v_gene: TRBV7-9; d_gene: TRBD2; j_gene: TRBJ2-5; abundance: once; CDR3nt: TGTGCCAGCAGCCAAGGGGCGGGGGACGCTCAAGAGACCCAGTACTTC; CDR3aa: CASSQGAGDAQETQYF
len: 14; v_gene: TRBV5-1; d_gene: -; j_gene: TRBJ1-4; abundance: many; CDR3nt: TGCGCCAGCAGCTTAGACAGACCTAATGAAAAACTGTTTTTT; CDR3aa: CASSLDRPNEKLFF
len: 14; v_gene: TRBV29-1; d_gene: TRBD1; j_gene: TRBJ2-2; abundance: many; CDR3nt: TGCAGCGTTGGAGGGACAGAGAACACCGGGGAGCTGTTTTTT; CDR3aa: CSVGGTENTGELFF
len: 14; v_gene: TRBV2; d_gene: -; j_gene: TRBJ2-2; abundance: -; CDR3nt: TGTGCCAGCAGTGTCGGGCCCCACGCCGGGGAGCTGTTTTTT; CDR3aa: CASSVGPHAGELFF
len: 11; v_gene: TRBV9; d_gene: TRBD1; j_gene: TRBJ1-2; abundance: many; CDR3nt: TGTGCCAGCAGCACAGGGGATGGCTACACCTTC; CDR3aa: CASSTGDGYTF
len: 13; v_gene: TRBV5-1; d_gene: -; j_gene: TRBJ1-2; abundance: few; CDR3nt: TGCGCCAGCAGCCCGGACGGGGGCTATGGCTACACCTTC; CDR3aa: CASSPDGGYGYTF
len: 17; v_gene: TRBV29-1; d_gene: TRBD2; j_gene: TRBJ2-5; abundance: many; CDR3nt: TGCAGCGTGGTCCGACTAGCGGGAGATAAAGTGGAAGAGACCCAGTACTTC; CDR3aa: CSVVRLAGDKVEETQYF
len: 15; v_gene: TRBV25-1; d_gene: TRBD1; j_gene: TRBJ1-4; abundance: -; CDR3nt: TGTGCCAGCTCCCAGAGCCAGGACAGGCCTGAAAAACTGTTTTTT; CDR3aa: CASSQSQDRPEKLFF
len: 13; v_gene: TRBV10-3; d_gene: -; j_gene: TRBJ1-5; abundance: -; CDR3nt: TGTGCCACCGGTACAGGGAACCATCAGCCCCAGCATTTT; CDR3aa: CATGTGNHQPQHF
len: 13; v_gene: TRBV6-5; d_gene: -; j_gene: TRBJ2-7; abundance: -; CDR3nt: TGTGCCATCAGTTACTCGTCGGGGTTCGAGCAGTACTTC; CDR3aa: CAISYSSGFEQYF
len: 13; v_gene: TRBV10-1; d_gene: -; j_gene: TRBJ1-2; abundance: many; CDR3nt: TGCGCCAGCAGTGGCAGGGTGGATGGAGGCTACACCTTC; CDR3aa: CASSGRVDGGYTF
len: 12; v_gene: TRBV20-1; d_gene: -; j_gene: TRBJ1-6; abundance: -; CDR3nt: TGCAGTGCCTCAGGGGACGGTTCACCCCTCCACTTT; CDR3aa: CSASGDGSPLHF
len: 15; v_gene: TRBV7-3; d_gene: TRBD1; j_gene: TRBJ1-6; abundance: -; CDR3nt: TGTGCCAGCAGTTTGGGGGGACAGTATAATTCACCCCTCCACTTT; CDR3aa: CASSLGGQYNSPLHF
len: 14; v_gene: TRBV29-1; d_gene: -; j_gene: TRBJ2-7; abundance: -; CDR3nt: TGCAGCGTTGTTGAGACATATAATACCTACGAGCAGTACTTC; CDR3aa: CSVVETYNTYEQYF
len: 15; v_gene: TRBV7-2; d_gene: TRBD2; j_gene: TRBJ2-7; abundance: -; CDR3nt: TGTGCCAGCAGCTGGGGGGGACTAGCGGGAGTACAGCAGTACTTC; CDR3aa: CASSWGGLAGVQQYF
len: 12; v_gene: TRBV29-1; d_gene: TRBD2; j_gene: TRBJ2-7; abundance: -; CDR3nt: TGCAGCCAAGGACTAGCGGGAGGAGAGCAGTACTTC; CDR3aa: CSQGLAGGEQYF
len: 14; v_gene: TRBV11-3; d_gene: -; j_gene: TRBJ2-5; abundance: -; CDR3nt: TGTGCCAGCTCGCTTGGACAGTTTCCCGAGACCCAGTACTTC; CDR3aa: CASSLGQFPETQYF
len: 14; v_gene: TRBV2; d_gene: -; j_gene: TRBJ2-7; abundance: -; CDR3nt: TGTGCCAGCAGCCTTGGGAAGTACCCCTACGAGCAGTACTTC; CDR3aa: CASSLGKYPYEQYF
len: 15; v_gene: TRBV10-3; d_gene: -; j_gene: TRBJ2-7; abundance: many; CDR3nt: TGTGCCATCAGTGATGGGACTCGGGGTCGGGACGAGCAGTACTTC; CDR3aa: CAISDGTRGRDEQYF